The entry below describes one TCR beta chain. This entry belongs to a study of CD8 T cells in Susac syndrome. Study as a whole: Eight or nine of the sequenced Susac syndrome patients were in remission, and five or six had active disease.

Random hexamers were used to reverse transcribe roughly 0.5 to 1 ug of RNA. immunoSEQ multiplex PCR amplified TCR beta CDR3 across 54 Vbeta, 13 Jbeta. TCRdb recomputed calls from the immunoSEQ multiplex PCR reads with MiXCR, one row per CDR3 protein. The sample lists about 180,000 distinct CDR3 sequences; roughly 94% were seen once. Germline CDR1 LGHNA, CDR2 YSLEER. The V end was cut by 4 bases, the J end by 4 bases, with 10 bases between. This CDR3 contains 14 residues. The patients with Susac syndrome satisfied recently defined diagnostic criteria for either definite or probable disease. This TCR was recovered from a human donor with Susac syndrome. This chain joins TRBV4-3 and TRBJ1-4; D remains ambiguous. Material for sequencing was CD4+ T cells from PBMCs. The DNA for the CDR3 is TGCGCCAGCAGCCCCCCGGGTAATAATGAAAAACTGTTTTTT. It yields the protein CASSPPGNNEKLFF.